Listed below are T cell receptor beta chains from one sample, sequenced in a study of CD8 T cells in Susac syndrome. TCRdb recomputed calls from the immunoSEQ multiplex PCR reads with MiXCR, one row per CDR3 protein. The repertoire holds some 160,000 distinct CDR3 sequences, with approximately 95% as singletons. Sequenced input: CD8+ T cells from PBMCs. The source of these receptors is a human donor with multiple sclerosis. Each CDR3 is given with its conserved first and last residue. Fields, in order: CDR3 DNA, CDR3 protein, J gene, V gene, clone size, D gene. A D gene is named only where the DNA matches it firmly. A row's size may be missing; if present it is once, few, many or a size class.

CDR3 DNA: TGCGCCAGCAGCTTAACGACGACAGAATCACCCCTCCACTTT
CDR3 protein: CASSLTTTESPLHF
J gene: TRBJ1-6
V gene: TRBV5-1
clone size: .
D gene: .

CDR3 DNA: TGTGCCAGCAGCTGGAGGGGACAGGAGTTCTATGGCTACACCTTC
CDR3 protein: CASSWRGQEFYGYTF
J gene: TRBJ1-2
V gene: TRBV13
clone size: .
D gene: TRBD1

CDR3 DNA: TGTGCCACCAGCAGAGACCCGGCACCAAGAAACACCATATATTTT
CDR3 protein: CATSRDPAPRNTIYF
J gene: TRBJ1-3
V gene: TRBV15
clone size: .
D gene: .

CDR3 DNA: TGTGCCAGCAGCTTGGATCTATCTGGCTACACCTTC
CDR3 protein: CASSLDLSGYTF
J gene: TRBJ1-2
V gene: TRBV5-6
clone size: .
D gene: .

CDR3 DNA: TGCAGCGTCCTTAGCGGGGGCTCTGGGGCCAACGTCCTGACTTTC
CDR3 protein: CSVLSGGSGANVLTF
J gene: TRBJ2-6
V gene: TRBV29-1
clone size: .
D gene: TRBD2

CDR3 DNA: TGTGCCACCTCGCCGGGGGGGGCTAACTATGGCTACACCTTC
CDR3 protein: CATSPGGANYGYTF
J gene: TRBJ1-2
V gene: TRBV6-5
clone size: .
D gene: .

CDR3 DNA: TGTGCCAGCAGCGATGAGGAGAACACTGAAGCTTTCTTT
CDR3 protein: CASSDEENTEAFF
J gene: TRBJ1-1
V gene: TRBV7-3
clone size: .
D gene: .

CDR3 DNA: TGTGCCTGGAGTCCCACACAGGGCGAGCAGTACTTC
CDR3 protein: CAWSPTQGEQYF
J gene: TRBJ2-7
V gene: TRBV30
clone size: once
D gene: .

CDR3 DNA: TGTGCCAGCAGTGGCTGGGACAGGGGTGAGACTGAAGCTTTCTTT
CDR3 protein: CASSGWDRGETEAFF
J gene: TRBJ1-1
V gene: TRBV6-1
clone size: .
D gene: TRBD1

CDR3 DNA: TGTGCCAGTTTCGGGTCCCTCTACTATGGCTACACCTTC
CDR3 protein: CASFGSLYYGYTF
J gene: TRBJ1-2
V gene: TRBV28
clone size: .
D gene: .

CDR3 DNA: TGTGCCAGCAGTGAGGCCGGGAGGCGCTCACCCCTCCACTTT
CDR3 protein: CASSEAGRRSPLHF
J gene: TRBJ1-6
V gene: TRBV2
clone size: .
D gene: .

CDR3 DNA: TGTGCCAGCAGCTCCAGTGTGGAGAGCTACGAGCAGTACTTC
CDR3 protein: CASSSSVESYEQYF
J gene: TRBJ2-7
V gene: TRBV7-9
clone size: .
D gene: .

CDR3 DNA: TGCAGTGCTAGGGCAGGCTACACCTTC
CDR3 protein: CSARAGYTF
J gene: TRBJ1-2
V gene: TRBV20-1
clone size: .
D gene: .

CDR3 DNA: TGCAGCGTTGAGGTCGGACAGGGCTACACCTTC
CDR3 protein: CSVEVGQGYTF
J gene: TRBJ1-2
V gene: TRBV29-1
clone size: .
D gene: .

CDR3 DNA: TGTGCCACCAGCGGGCCCCAATTTCCAGTAGCCCAGCATTTT
CDR3 protein: CATSGPQFPVAQHF
J gene: TRBJ1-5
V gene: TRBV6-2/TRBV6-3
clone size: .
D gene: .

CDR3 DNA: TGTGCCAGCAGTCAACGGGACAGGGGCACTGAAGCTTTCTTT
CDR3 protein: CASSQRDRGTEAFF
J gene: TRBJ1-1
V gene: TRBV27
clone size: .
D gene: TRBD1

CDR3 DNA: TGTGCCAGCAGTTCGGGACAGGGGGTGAACACTGAAGCTTTCTTT
CDR3 protein: CASSSGQGVNTEAFF
J gene: TRBJ1-1
V gene: TRBV27
clone size: .
D gene: TRBD1

CDR3 DNA: TGTGCCAGCGGCGGACCCGAAAACACCGGGGAGCTGTTTTTT
CDR3 protein: CASGGPENTGELFF
J gene: TRBJ2-2
V gene: TRBV12-3/TRBV12-4
clone size: .
D gene: .

CDR3 DNA: TGTGCCAGCAGCCAAGGTGTTCAGCCCAATCAGCCCCAGCATTTT
CDR3 protein: CASSQGVQPNQPQHF
J gene: TRBJ1-5
V gene: TRBV3-1
clone size: .
D gene: .

CDR3 DNA: TGTGCCAGCAGGCTCGGGACAGAACAAGAGACCCAGTACTTC
CDR3 protein: CASRLGTEQETQYF
J gene: TRBJ2-5
V gene: TRBV14
clone size: .
D gene: TRBD1

CDR3 DNA: TGCGCCAGCAGCCAAGATACCGGGGCTACCGAGACCCAGTACTTC
CDR3 protein: CASSQDTGATETQYF
J gene: TRBJ2-5
V gene: TRBV4-1
clone size: .
D gene: .

CDR3 DNA: TGCAGTGCTTATTATGCGGGGCCGTACCAAGAGACCCAGTACTTC
CDR3 protein: CSAYYAGPYQETQYF
J gene: TRBJ2-5
V gene: TRBV20-1
clone size: .
D gene: .

CDR3 DNA: TGTGCCAGCTCCGAAGGTAGTTCAACTAATGAAAAACTGTTTTTT
CDR3 protein: CASSEGSSTNEKLFF
J gene: TRBJ1-4
V gene: TRBV9
clone size: .
D gene: .

CDR3 DNA: TGCAGTGCTAGAGATCCGGGGCCCGGGGAGCTGTTTTTT
CDR3 protein: CSARDPGPGELFF
J gene: TRBJ2-2
V gene: TRBV20-1
clone size: .
D gene: .

CDR3 DNA: TGTGCCAGCAGCGCACATGGCACCGGGGAGCTGTTTTTT
CDR3 protein: CASSAHGTGELFF
J gene: TRBJ2-2
V gene: TRBV9
clone size: .
D gene: .

CDR3 DNA: TGTGCCAGCAGAGAAATGGGGCCGGGTTACGAGCAGTACTTC
CDR3 protein: CASREMGPGYEQYF
J gene: TRBJ2-7
V gene: TRBV28
clone size: .
D gene: .

CDR3 DNA: TGTGCCAGCAGCCTCGCCCATTCACCCCTCCACTTT
CDR3 protein: CASSLAHSPLHF
J gene: TRBJ1-6
V gene: TRBV21-1
clone size: .
D gene: .

CDR3 DNA: TGTGCCAGCAGTTTATACTCGATTGGACATAATACGCAGTATTTT
CDR3 protein: CASSLYSIGHNTQYF
J gene: TRBJ2-3
V gene: TRBV27
clone size: once
D gene: .

CDR3 DNA: TGTGCCAGCAGCCAGGACTCCAATGAGCAGTTCTTC
CDR3 protein: CASSQDSNEQFF
J gene: TRBJ2-1
V gene: TRBV12-3/TRBV12-4
clone size: few
D gene: .

CDR3 DNA: TGTGCTAGTGCAGACAACGTCCTGACTTTC
CDR3 protein: CASADNVLTF
J gene: TRBJ2-6
V gene: TRBV12-5
clone size: few
D gene: .

CDR3 DNA: TGTGCCAGCAGCGTATTAGGGGGGTTCAATGAGCAGTTCTTC
CDR3 protein: CASSVLGGFNEQFF
J gene: TRBJ2-1
V gene: TRBV9
clone size: .
D gene: .

CDR3 DNA: TGTGCCAGCAGCTCCGACCCCCACAATGAGCAGTTCTTC
CDR3 protein: CASSSDPHNEQFF
J gene: TRBJ2-1
V gene: TRBV9
clone size: .
D gene: .

CDR3 DNA: TGTGCCAGCAGTGAAATACTAGCGGGAGGGCCTAGCTCCTACAATGAGCAGTTCTTC
CDR3 protein: CASSEILAGGPSSYNEQFF
J gene: TRBJ2-1
V gene: TRBV6-1
clone size: once
D gene: TRBD2

CDR3 DNA: TGCGCCAGCAGCCAATTACAGCACACCTACGAGCAGTACTTC
CDR3 protein: CASSQLQHTYEQYF
J gene: TRBJ2-7
V gene: TRBV4-1
clone size: .
D gene: .

CDR3 DNA: TGCAGTGCTCGCCAAGCTGGACAGGGTAACGCCAAAAACATTCAGTACTTC
CDR3 protein: CSARQAGQGNAKNIQYF
J gene: TRBJ2-4
V gene: TRBV20-1
clone size: .
D gene: TRBD1

CDR3 DNA: TGTGCCAGCAGCTTAGGGTTAAGGCGCCAAGACACAGATACGCAGTATTTT
CDR3 protein: CASSLGLRRQDTDTQYF
J gene: TRBJ2-3
V gene: TRBV11-2
clone size: once
D gene: .

CDR3 DNA: TGTGCCAGCAGCTTAGCAGAGAGCTCCTACGAGCAGTACTTC
CDR3 protein: CASSLAESSYEQYF
J gene: TRBJ2-7
V gene: TRBV13
clone size: .
D gene: .

CDR3 DNA: TGTGCCAGCAGTCACAGGGGGTATGGCTACACCTTC
CDR3 protein: CASSHRGYGYTF
J gene: TRBJ1-2
V gene: TRBV12-3/TRBV12-4
clone size: .
D gene: TRBD1

CDR3 DNA: TGTGCCAGCAGCCCGCCCGTCGGGACAGATACGCAGTATTTT
CDR3 protein: CASSPPVGTDTQYF
J gene: TRBJ2-3
V gene: TRBV7-9
clone size: .
D gene: .

CDR3 DNA: TGTGCCACCAGCAGGGAGGGGGGATTGACCGCTGAAGCTTTCTTT
CDR3 protein: CATSREGGLTAEAFF
J gene: TRBJ1-1
V gene: TRBV15
clone size: .
D gene: .

CDR3 DNA: TGTGCCAGCAGCACCATCGATCCCTACTATGGCTACACCTTC
CDR3 protein: CASSTIDPYYGYTF
J gene: TRBJ1-2
V gene: TRBV7-9
clone size: once
D gene: .

CDR3 DNA: TGTGCCAGCGGCCCGGGTCGAAGGGAAGAGACCCAGTACTTC
CDR3 protein: CASGPGRREETQYF
J gene: TRBJ2-5
V gene: TRBV9
clone size: .
D gene: .

CDR3 DNA: TGTGCCAGCAGCCTTAGCGGACTCCGAACGAACACTGAAGCTTTCTTT
CDR3 protein: CASSLSGLRTNTEAFF
J gene: TRBJ1-1
V gene: TRBV12-3/TRBV12-4
clone size: .
D gene: .

CDR3 DNA: TGTGCCAGCAGTTTAAAAACAGGGATCTCCGGTGGCTACACCTTC
CDR3 protein: CASSLKTGISGGYTF
J gene: TRBJ1-2
V gene: TRBV27
clone size: .
D gene: .

CDR3 DNA: TGTGCCAGTAGTATACCTGGACTCGACTCTGGGGCCAACGTCCTGACTTTC
CDR3 protein: CASSIPGLDSGANVLTF
J gene: TRBJ2-6
V gene: TRBV19
clone size: .
D gene: .

CDR3 DNA: TGTGCCACGAACAGGGGGGAAGAGACCCAGTACTTC
CDR3 protein: CATNRGEETQYF
J gene: TRBJ2-5
V gene: TRBV6-5
clone size: .
D gene: TRBD1